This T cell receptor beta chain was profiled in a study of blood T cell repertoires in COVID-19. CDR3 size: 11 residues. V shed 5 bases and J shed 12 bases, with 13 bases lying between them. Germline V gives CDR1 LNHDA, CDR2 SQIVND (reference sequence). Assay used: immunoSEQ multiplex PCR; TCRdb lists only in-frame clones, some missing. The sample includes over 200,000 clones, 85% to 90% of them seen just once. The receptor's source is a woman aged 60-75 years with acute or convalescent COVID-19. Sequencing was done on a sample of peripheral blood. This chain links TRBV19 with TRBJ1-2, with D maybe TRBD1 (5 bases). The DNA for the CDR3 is TGTGCCAGTAGTCTGGGACTCGAAGACACCTTC. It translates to CASSLGLEDTF.